These 16 T cell receptor beta chains came from one sample sequenced in a study of T cell responses to AZD1222 COVID-19 vaccine. TCRdb's table, derived via immunoSEQ multiplex PCR, lists solely in-frame clones and lacks some. The sample has around 89,000 clones, 80% to 90% seen once; the top ten hold roughly a tenth. The sample here was peripheral blood, taken on day 0 of AZD1222 vaccination. Receptors originate from an adult in good health.

The chain links TRBV5-8 to TRBJ2-7, with 12 bases identical to TRBD2. The CDR3 covers 16 residues. V shed 0 bases, J shed 3 bases, and the junction held 4 bases outside the gene matches. Per germline, CDR1 SGHTS and CDR2 YDEGEE. The CDR3 sequence: CASSLGLAGVGYEQYF. CDR3 nucleotide sequence: TGTGCCAGCAGCTTGGGACTAGCGGGAGTTGGCTACGAGCAGTACTTC.

As to this clone: This may come from a read error, since a much larger clone is one base off. The chain uses TRBV6-6 and TRBJ2-1, with D hard to call. V was cut by 2 bases and J by 5 bases, with 4 bases left in between. Germline lookup yields CDR1 MNHNY and CDR2 SVGAGI (reference sequence). The CDR3 loop spans 12 amino acids. CDR3 bases: TGTGCCAGCAGTTACGGGGACAATGAGCAGTTCTTC. This codes for CASSYGDNEQFF.

This clone is a singleton in its sample. The gene calls are TRBV19 and TRBJ1-4, with D unresolved. Germline V gene lookup returns CDR1 LNHDA and CDR2 SQIVND (reference sequence). The CDR3 runs to 15 residues. V was trimmed by 5 bases and J by 3 bases, leaving 13 bases between them. CDR3 residues: CASSQKADSNEKLFF. In nucleotides, the CDR3 is TGTGCCAGTAGTCAAAAGGCGGATTCTAATGAAAAACTGTTTTTT.

The chain combines TRBV30 with TRBJ2-3; D gene uncertain. Germline V gives CDR1 GTSNPN, CDR2 SVGIG (reference sequence). The V end lost 2 bases, the J end lost 2 bases, and 5 bases lay between the germline ends. This CDR3 contains 12 residues. CDR3 loop: CAWSPTTDTQYF. CDR3 DNA sequence: TGTGCCTGGAGTCCGACCACAGATACGCAGTATTTT.

The V gene is TRBV6-5, the J gene TRBJ2-2; D call uncertain. V was clipped by 7 bases and J by 4 bases, with 16 bases between them. Germline values: CDR1 MNHEY, CDR2 SVGAGI. CDR3 length equals 15 residues. The CDR3 DNA sequence: TGTGCCAGCACTCAGAGTCCGGGCGGCACCGGGGAGCTGTTTTTT. This gives the protein CASTQSPGGTGELFF.

This rearrangement joins TRBV28 to TRBJ2-2, with 8 bases identical to TRBD1. V shed 5 bases and J 4 bases; nucleotides not matched to a gene: 3. The CDR3 covers 14 residues. Germline V gives CDR1 MDHEN, CDR2 SYDVKM. CDR3 loop: CASSPGGRTGELFF. The CDR3 DNA follows: TGTGCCAGCAGTCCAGGGGGCCGCACCGGGGAGCTGTTTTTT.

In its sample, this clone was seen once. The chain carries TRBV27 and TRBJ1-1, with a possible D match to TRBD1 (6 bases). The V and J ends lost 5 bases and 5 bases respectively, with 18 bases between them. The V gene's germline CDR1 is MNHEY and CDR2 SMNVEV (reference sequence). The CDR3 is 15 amino acids. CDR3 sequence: CASSLTGRVRTEAFF. The CDR3 DNA follows: TGTGCCAGCAGTCTGACAGGACGGGTGCGGACTGAAGCTTTCTTT.

This clone was counted a few times. V gene TRBV5-8 combines with J gene TRBJ2-1, with D perhaps TRBD2 (5 bases). Germline values: CDR1 SGHTS, CDR2 YDEGEE. The V gene lost 0 bases and the J gene lost 7 bases, with 14 bases spanning the gap. CDR3 length equals 15 residues. The CDR3 DNA is TGTGCCAGCAGCTTGGCCCTCGGCAGAGGGAATGAGCAGTTCTTC. Protein: CASSLALGRGNEQFF.

The chain combines TRBV3-1 (or the pseudogene TRBV3-2) with TRBJ2-5, with D hard to call. Germline V lookup: CDR1 LGHDT, CDR2 YNNKEL (reference sequence). This CDR3 spans 14 amino acids. V dropped 0 bases and J dropped 9 bases, with 14 bases sitting between them. The CDR3 coding sequence is TGTGCCAGCAGCCAAGATTCGTCCCCCCGGGCCCAGTACTTC. Encoded protein: CASSQDSSPRAQYF.

The DNA of the CDR3 is TGTGCCAGCAGCCTACACACTTGGGCAGTCGAGCAGTACTTC. This sequence encodes CASSLHTWAVEQYF. The chain employs TRBV14 and TRBJ2-7; D is unclear. Per germline, CDR1 SGHDN and CDR2 FVKESK. The length of the CDR3 is 14 residues. V shed 4 bases and J shed 6 bases, with 16 bases lying between them. The full variable domain, completed using reference TRBV14 and TRBJ2-7, is EAGVTQFPSHSVIEKGQTVTLRCDPISGHDNLYWYRRVMGKEIKFLLHFVKESKQDESGMPNNRFLAERTGGTYSTLKVQPAELEDSGVYFCASSLHTWAVEQYFGPGTRLTVT.

The V call is TRBV30, the J call TRBJ1-5, with TRBD1 matching 8 bases. The CDR3 is made up of 13 amino acids. CDR1 is GTSNPN and CDR2 is SVGIG in the germline V gene (reference sequence). V lost 0 bases, J lost 7 bases, and 2 bases stayed unmatched. CDR3 sequence (DNA): TGTGCCTGGAGTGTACAGGGGGACCAGCCCCAGCATTTT. Translating gives CAWSVQGDQPQHF.

V is TRBV4-2 and J is TRBJ1-5; TRBD1 is a possible D gene (6 bases). Germline CDR1 reads LGHNA; CDR2 reads YNFKEQ. Trimming cost V 5 bases and J 10 bases, with 24 bases left between them. This CDR3 comprises 16 residues. The CDR3 DNA is TGTGCCAGCAGCGGAGGGGGGGACGGGAGAGGAAGACCCCAGCATTTT. It specifies CASSGGGDGRGRPQHF.

CDR3 sequence: CASSPLGTGNEKLFF. The CDR3 DNA reads TGTGCCAGCAGCCCCCTTGGGACAGGAAATGAAAAACTGTTTTTT. The chain carries TRBV11-2 and TRBJ1-4; TRBD1 matches 8 bases. The CDR3 has 15 amino acids. Germline V gives CDR1 SGHAT, CDR2 FQNNGV. After removal of 5 bases from V and 5 bases from J, the junction contained 7 bases not matched to a gene.

The V call is TRBV29-1, the J call TRBJ1-2, with 7 bases fitting TRBD1. The CDR3 consists of 13 residues. The J segment lost 1 base and the V segment lost 3 bases, leaving 2 bases of the junction unmatched. In germline, CDR1 is SQVTM, CDR2 ANQGSEA. CDR3 DNA: TGCAGCGTTGAGACAGGGAATAACTATGGCTACACCTTC. Protein sequence: CSVETGNNYGYTF.

The chain is built from TRBV27 and TRBJ1-3; D may be TRBD1 (5 bases). The V and J ends lost 3 bases and 11 bases respectively, with 14 bases between them. Germline lookup yields CDR1 MNHEY and CDR2 SMNVEV (reference sequence). The CDR3 is 13 amino acids. CDR3 region: CASSFGWGDPIYF. For the CDR3, the DNA is TGTGCCAGCAGTTTCGGGTGGGGGGACCCCATATATTTT.

A single count supports this clone. This chain connects TRBV28 to TRBJ1-2; 7 bases are a match to TRBD1. The V and J ends lost 6 bases and 2 bases, in that order; junction bases with no gene match: 3. Germline V lookup: CDR1 MDHEN, CDR2 SYDVKM. The CDR3 loop spans 13 amino acids. CDR3 region: CASRPDRNYGYTF. The CDR3 region has the DNA TGTGCCAGCAGACCGGACAGGAACTATGGCTACACCTTC.